This T cell receptor beta chain was recorded in a study of post-analysis software for immune sequencing data. Study details: The study covered relapsing-remitting, secondary progressive and progressive-relapsing courses of multiple sclerosis.

On this clonotype: Its antigen is as yet unknown.

Prepared TCR beta cDNA libraries contained unique molecular identifiers. TCRdb analysed the PCR reads with MiXCR anew, one entry per CDR3 protein. The table lists roughly 600,000 distinct CDR3 sequences, 44% of them singletons. Study-wide results and caveats: By F measure, strong co-clustering occurred among samples prepared in the same batch. The normalized Chao1 diversity of multiple sclerosis patients was significantly lower than that of controls.

This clonotype was obtained from a girl aged 5-17 years with multiple sclerosis. The sample comprised blood.

The CDR3 DNA reads TGCGCCAGCAGCCAAAGGCAGGGGGCATTTTACGAGCAGTACTTC. This translates into CASSQRQGAFYEQYF. This chain joins TRBV4-1 and TRBJ2-7; 8 nucleotides agree with TRBD1. V lost 2 bases to trimming and J lost 4 bases; unmatched junction nucleotides: 7. CDR1 and CDR2 (germline): MGHRA, YSYEKL. There are 15 residues in the CDR3.